This T cell receptor beta chain stems from a study of regulatory T cells in long-lasting Graves disease. Study outcomes and limitations: Patients with persistent disease shared some 2,900 public clonotypes, outpacing the roughly 970 shared by new patients. The study examined only peripheral blood, not thyroid tissue. Newly diagnosed Graves' patients exceeded persistent ones in TCR diversity.

This clonotype was detected a few times. Its antigen is still unknown. TCR beta libraries were built with iRepertoire HTBI primers and Arm-PCR of CDR3 regions. Via MiXCR, TCRdb re-called the multiplex PCR reads, giving one row per CDR3 protein. This sample yields roughly 450,000 distinct CDR3 sequences, of which roughly 22% are seen a single time; roughly 13% belongs to the top ten. Time point reported: persistent/refractory GD, antithyroid drugs over 5 years with positive TRAb. PBMCs provided the RNA from which the TCR library was made. Roughly 10 milliliters of peripheral blood were drawn into EDTA tubes. The germline CDR1 and CDR2 sequences are MRHNA and SNTAGT. CDR3 length: 13 amino acids. The V end was cut by 5 bases, the J end by 4 bases, with 11 bases between.

The TCR originated in a female donor with Graves disease. The V gene is TRBV6-4, the J gene TRBJ2-5; maybe TRBD1 (6 bases). The sequencing here drew on peripheral blood mononuclear cells (PBMCs), taken when the disease was refractory, from a patient treated with antithyroid drugs. CDR3 loop: CASSRQETETQYF. CDR3 DNA sequence: TGTGCCAGCAGTCGACAGGAAACAGAGACCCAGTACTTC.